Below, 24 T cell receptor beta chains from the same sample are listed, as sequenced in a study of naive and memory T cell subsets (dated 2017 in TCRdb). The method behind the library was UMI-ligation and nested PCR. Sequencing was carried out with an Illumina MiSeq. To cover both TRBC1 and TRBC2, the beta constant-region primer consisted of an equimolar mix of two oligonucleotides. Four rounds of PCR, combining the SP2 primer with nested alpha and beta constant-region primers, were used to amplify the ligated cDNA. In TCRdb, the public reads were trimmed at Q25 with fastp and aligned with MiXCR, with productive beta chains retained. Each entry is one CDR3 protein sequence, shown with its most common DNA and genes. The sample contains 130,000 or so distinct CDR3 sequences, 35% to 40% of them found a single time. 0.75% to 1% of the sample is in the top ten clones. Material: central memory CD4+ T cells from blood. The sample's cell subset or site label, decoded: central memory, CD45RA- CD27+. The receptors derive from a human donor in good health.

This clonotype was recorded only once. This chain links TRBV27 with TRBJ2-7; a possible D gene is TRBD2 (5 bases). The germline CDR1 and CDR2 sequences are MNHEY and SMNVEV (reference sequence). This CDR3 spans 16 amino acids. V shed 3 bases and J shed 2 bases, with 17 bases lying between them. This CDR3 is CASSLSTGYGAYEQYF. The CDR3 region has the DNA TGTGCCAGCAGTTTGTCGACTGGGTACGGGGCCTACGAGCAGTACTTC.

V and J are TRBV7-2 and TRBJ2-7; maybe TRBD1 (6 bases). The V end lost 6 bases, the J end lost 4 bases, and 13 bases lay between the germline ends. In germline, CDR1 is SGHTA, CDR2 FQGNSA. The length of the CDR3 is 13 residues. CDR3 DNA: TGTGCCAGCAGGTTTAATACAGGGTACGAGCAGTACTTC. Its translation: CASRFNTGYEQYF. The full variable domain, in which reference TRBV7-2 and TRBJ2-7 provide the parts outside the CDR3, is GAGVSQSPSNKVTEKGKDVELRCDPISGHTALYWYRQSLGQGLEFLIYFQGNSAPDKSGLPSDRFSAERTGGSVSTLTIQRTQQEDSAVYLCASRFNTGYEQYFGPGTRLTVT.

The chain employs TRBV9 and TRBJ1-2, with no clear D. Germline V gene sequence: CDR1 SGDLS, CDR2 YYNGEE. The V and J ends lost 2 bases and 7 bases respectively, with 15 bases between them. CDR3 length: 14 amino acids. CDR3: CASSVSWAAGGYTF. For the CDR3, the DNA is TGTGCCAGCAGCGTTTCATGGGCCGCCGGTGGCTACACCTTC.

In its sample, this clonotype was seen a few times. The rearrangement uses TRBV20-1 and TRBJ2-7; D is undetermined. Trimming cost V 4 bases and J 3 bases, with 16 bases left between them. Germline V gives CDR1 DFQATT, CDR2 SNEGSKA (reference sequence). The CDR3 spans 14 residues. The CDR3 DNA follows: TGCAGTGCTAAACTCTATGGGCCAGACTACGAGCAGTACTTC. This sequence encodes CSAKLYGPDYEQYF.

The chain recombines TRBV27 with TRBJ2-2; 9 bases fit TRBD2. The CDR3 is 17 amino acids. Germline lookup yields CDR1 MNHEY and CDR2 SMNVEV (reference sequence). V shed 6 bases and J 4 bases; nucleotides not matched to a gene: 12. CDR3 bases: TGTGCCAGCAGAGCGGACGGCGGGAGGGCCACCACCGGGGAGCTGTTTTTT. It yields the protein CASRADGGRATTGELFF.

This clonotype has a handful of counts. Here the CDR3 DNA reads TGTGCCAGCAGTTCCGGACTAGTCTCGTCACTTACAAATGAGCAGTTCTTC. Translation: CASSSGLVSSLTNEQFF. The chain combines TRBV28 with TRBJ2-1, with 7 positions matching TRBD2. The CDR3 covers 17 residues. Losses at the gene ends were 4 bases for V and 7 bases for J; bases not matched to a gene: 16. Germline assignment: CDR1 MDHEN and CDR2 SYDVKM.

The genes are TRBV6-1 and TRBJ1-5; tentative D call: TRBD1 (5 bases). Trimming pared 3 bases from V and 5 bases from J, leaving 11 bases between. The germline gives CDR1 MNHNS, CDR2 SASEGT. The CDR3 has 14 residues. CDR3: CASSEWGRDQPQHF. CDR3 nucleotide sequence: TGTGCCAGCAGTGAGTGGGGCCGCGATCAGCCCCAGCATTTT.

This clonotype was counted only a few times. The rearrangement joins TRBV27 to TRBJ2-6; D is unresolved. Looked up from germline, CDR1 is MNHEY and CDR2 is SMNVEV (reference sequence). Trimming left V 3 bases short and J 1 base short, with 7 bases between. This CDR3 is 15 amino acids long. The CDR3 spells CASSLWGSGANVLTF. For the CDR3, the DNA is TGTGCCAGCAGTTTGTGGGGTTCTGGGGCCAACGTCCTGACTTTC.

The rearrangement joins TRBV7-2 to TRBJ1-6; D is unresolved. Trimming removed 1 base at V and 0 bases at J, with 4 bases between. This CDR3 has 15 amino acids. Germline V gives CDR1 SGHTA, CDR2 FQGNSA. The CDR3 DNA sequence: TGTGCCAGCAGCTTAGGCCCCTCCTATAATTCACCCCTCCACTTT. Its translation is CASSLGPSYNSPLHF.

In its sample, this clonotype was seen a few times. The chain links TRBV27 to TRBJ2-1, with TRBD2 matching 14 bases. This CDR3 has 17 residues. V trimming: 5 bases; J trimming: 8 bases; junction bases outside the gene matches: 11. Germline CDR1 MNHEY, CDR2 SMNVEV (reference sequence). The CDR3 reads CASSPRLAGGLRDEQFF. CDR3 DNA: TGTGCCAGCAGTCCGAGACTAGCGGGAGGGTTAAGGGATGAGCAGTTCTTC.

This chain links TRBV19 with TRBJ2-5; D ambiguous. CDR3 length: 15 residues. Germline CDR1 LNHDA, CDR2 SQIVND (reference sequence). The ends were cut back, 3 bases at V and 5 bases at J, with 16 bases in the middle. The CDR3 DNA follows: TGTGCCAGTAGTATTCGTGGCTCATGGGTGGAGACCCAGTACTTC. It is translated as CASSIRGSWVETQYF. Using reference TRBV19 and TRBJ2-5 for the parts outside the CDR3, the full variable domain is DGGITQSPKYLFRKEGQNVTLSCEQNLNHDAMYWYRQDPGQGLRLIYYSQIVNDFQKGDIAEGYSVSREKKESFPLTVTSAQKNPTAFYLCASSIRGSWVETQYFGPGTRLLVL.

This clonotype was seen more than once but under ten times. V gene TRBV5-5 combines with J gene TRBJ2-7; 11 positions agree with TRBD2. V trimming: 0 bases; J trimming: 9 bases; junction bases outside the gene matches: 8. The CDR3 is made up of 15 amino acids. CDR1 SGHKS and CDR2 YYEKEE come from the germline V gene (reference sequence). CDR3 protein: CASSLAGTSGRGQYF. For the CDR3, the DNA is TGTGCCAGCAGCTTGGCAGGGACTAGCGGACGAGGGCAGTACTTC.

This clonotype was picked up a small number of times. CDR3 bases: TGTGCCAGCAGCCACGGAACCCAGGGACAGCACAATTCACCCCTCCACTTT. Protein sequence: CASSHGTQGQHNSPLHF. The chain employs TRBV28 and TRBJ1-6; 7 nucleotides line up with TRBD1. This CDR3 is built from 17 residues. With 6 bases clipped from V and 7 bases from J, the junction kept 15 bases outside the gene matches. Germline V gene sequence: CDR1 MDHEN, CDR2 SYDVKM.

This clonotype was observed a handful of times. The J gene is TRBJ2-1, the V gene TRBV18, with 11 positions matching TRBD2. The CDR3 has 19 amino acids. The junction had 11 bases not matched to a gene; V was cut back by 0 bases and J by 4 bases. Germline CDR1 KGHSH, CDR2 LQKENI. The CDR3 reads CASSPPWGQGTSGYNEQFF. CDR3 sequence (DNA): TGTGCCAGCTCACCACCGTGGGGACAAGGGACTAGCGGTTACAATGAGCAGTTCTTC.

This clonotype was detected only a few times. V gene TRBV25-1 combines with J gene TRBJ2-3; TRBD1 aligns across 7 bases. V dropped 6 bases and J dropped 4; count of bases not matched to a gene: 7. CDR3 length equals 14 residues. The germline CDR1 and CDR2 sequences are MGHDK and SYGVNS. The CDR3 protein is CASRRGQTSDTQYF. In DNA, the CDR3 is TGTGCCAGCAGGAGGGGACAGACGTCAGATACGCAGTATTTT.

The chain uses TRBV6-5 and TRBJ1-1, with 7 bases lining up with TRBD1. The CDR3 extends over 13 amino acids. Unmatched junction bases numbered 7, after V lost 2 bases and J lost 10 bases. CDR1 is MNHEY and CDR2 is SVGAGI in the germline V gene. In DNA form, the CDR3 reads TGTGCCAGCAGTTACGGACAGGACAGAGGAGCTTTCTTT. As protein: CASSYGQDRGAFF.

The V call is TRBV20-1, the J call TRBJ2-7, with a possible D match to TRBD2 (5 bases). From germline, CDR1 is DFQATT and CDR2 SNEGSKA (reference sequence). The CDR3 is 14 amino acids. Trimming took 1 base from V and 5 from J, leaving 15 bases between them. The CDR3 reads CSARADSLLDEQYF. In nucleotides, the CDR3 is TGCAGTGCTAGAGCGGACTCCCTGCTTGACGAGCAGTACTTC.

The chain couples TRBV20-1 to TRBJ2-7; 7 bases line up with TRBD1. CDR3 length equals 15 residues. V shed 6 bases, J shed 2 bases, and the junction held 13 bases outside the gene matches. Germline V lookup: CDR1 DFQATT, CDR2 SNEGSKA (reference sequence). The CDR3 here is CSARDSLSPTYEQYF. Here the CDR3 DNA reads TGCAGTGCCCGGGACAGTCTAAGTCCAACCTACGAGCAGTACTTC.

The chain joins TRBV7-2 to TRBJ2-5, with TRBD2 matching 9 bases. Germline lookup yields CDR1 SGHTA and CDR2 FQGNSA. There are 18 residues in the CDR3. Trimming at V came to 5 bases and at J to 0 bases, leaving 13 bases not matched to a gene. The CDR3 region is CASSPGWAAGGYQETQYF. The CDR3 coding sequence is TGTGCCAGCAGCCCGGGTTGGGCGGCGGGAGGGTACCAAGAGACCCAGTACTTC.

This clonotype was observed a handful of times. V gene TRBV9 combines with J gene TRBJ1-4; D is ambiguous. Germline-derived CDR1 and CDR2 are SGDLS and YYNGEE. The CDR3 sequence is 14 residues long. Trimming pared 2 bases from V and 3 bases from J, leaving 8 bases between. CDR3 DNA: TGTGCCAGCAGCGTTTCCGCTGCTAATGAAAAACTGTTTTTT. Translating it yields CASSVSAANEKLFF.

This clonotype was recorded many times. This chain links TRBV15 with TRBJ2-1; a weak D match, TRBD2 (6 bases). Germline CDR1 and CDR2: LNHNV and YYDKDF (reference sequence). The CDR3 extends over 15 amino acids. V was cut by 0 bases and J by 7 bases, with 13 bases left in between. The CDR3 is CATSRDLGLENEQFF. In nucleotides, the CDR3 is TGTGCCACCAGCAGAGATTTGGGACTGGAGAATGAGCAGTTCTTC.

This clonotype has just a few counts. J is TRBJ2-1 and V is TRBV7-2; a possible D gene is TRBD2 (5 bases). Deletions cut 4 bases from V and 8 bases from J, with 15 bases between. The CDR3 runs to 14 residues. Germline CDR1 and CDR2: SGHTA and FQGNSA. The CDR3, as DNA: TGTGCCAGCAGCTCCTATATGACTATAGATGAGCAGTTCTTC. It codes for CASSSYMTIDEQFF.

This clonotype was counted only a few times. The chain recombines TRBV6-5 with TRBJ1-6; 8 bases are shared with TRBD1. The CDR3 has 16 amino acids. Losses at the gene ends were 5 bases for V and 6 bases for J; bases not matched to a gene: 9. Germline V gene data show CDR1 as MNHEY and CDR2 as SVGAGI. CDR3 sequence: CASSPNPGGLNSPLHF. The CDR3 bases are TGTGCCAGCAGTCCCAACCCAGGGGGCCTTAATTCACCCCTCCACTTT.

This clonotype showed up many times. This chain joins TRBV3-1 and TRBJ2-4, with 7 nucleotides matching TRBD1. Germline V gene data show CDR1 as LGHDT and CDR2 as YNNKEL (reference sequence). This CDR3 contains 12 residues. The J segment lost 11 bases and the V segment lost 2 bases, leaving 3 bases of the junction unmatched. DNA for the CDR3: TGTGCCAGCAGCCAAACAGGGGCGGTTCAGTACTTC. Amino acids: CASSQTGAVQYF.